The 16 T cell receptor beta chains below all came from one sample that was sequenced in a study of cytomegalovirus exposure and HLA in healthy donors. Vbeta (60) and Jbeta (13) primers were used in the PCR. Produced via immunoSEQ multiplex PCR; TCRdb's table is partial and in-frame only. The data contain roughly 99,000 clones, around three quarters of them singletons. Material for sequencing was PBMCs. The receptor source for this set is a male donor in good health and CMV-seropositive.

The gene calls are TRBV6-1 and TRBJ2-7, with D tentatively TRBD2 (6 bases). Germline lookup yields CDR1 MNHNS and CDR2 SASEGT. V was trimmed by 2 bases and J by 3 bases, leaving 11 bases between them. This CDR3 comprises 14 residues. The CDR3 sequence is CASSERDFFYEQYF. DNA for the CDR3: TGTGCCAGCAGTGAAAGGGACTTCTTCTACGAGCAGTACTTC.

The rearrangement uses TRBV4-1 and TRBJ2-5; possibly TRBD1 for D (6 bases). Germline V gene lookup returns CDR1 MGHRA and CDR2 YSYEKL. Trimming stripped 1 base from V and 2 bases from J, with 20 bases between. The length of the CDR3 is 18 residues. The CDR3 is CASSQGGSRWTAQETQYF. The DNA of the CDR3 is TGCGCCAGCAGCCAAGGGGGGTCACGCTGGACAGCTCAAGAGACCCAGTACTTC.

V and J are TRBV18 and TRBJ1-1, with D possibly being TRBD1 (6 bases). The CDR3 is made up of 14 amino acids. Trimming took 3 bases from V and 11 from J, leaving 19 bases between them. Looked up from germline, CDR1 is KGHSH and CDR2 is LQKENI. In DNA form, the CDR3 reads TGTGCCAGCTCACCCCGAACGGACAGTGGAATGGCTTTCTTT. It is translated as CASSPRTDSGMAFF.

V gene TRBV5-6 combines with J gene TRBJ1-5; no clear D gene. V was cut by 4 bases and J by 1 base, with 6 bases left in between. The CDR3 spans 13 residues. CDR1 SGHDT and CDR2 YYEEEE come from the germline V gene. CDR3 region: CASSPGSNQPQHF. The CDR3 DNA reads as TGTGCCAGCAGCCCGGGGAGCAATCAGCCCCAGCATTTT.

This rearrangement joins TRBV6-1 to TRBJ1-1; D gene ambiguous. Germline V gives CDR1 MNHNS, CDR2 SASEGT. V lost 7 bases and J lost 4, with 16 bases in between. The CDR3 is made up of 14 amino acids. The CDR3: CASKFGQTGTEAFF. The CDR3 nucleotides read TGTGCCAGCAAGTTTGGGCAGACCGGCACTGAAGCTTTCTTT.

This chain uses TRBV5-1 with TRBJ1-2, with no clear D. The V gene lost 5 bases and the J gene lost 5 bases, with 13 bases spanning the gap. Germline-derived CDR1 and CDR2 are SGHRS and YFSETQ. This CDR3 is 13 amino acids long. This CDR3 reads CASSRGDAYGYTF. In nucleotides, the CDR3 is TGCGCCAGCAGTCGAGGTGACGCTTATGGCTACACCTTC.

The DNA of the CDR3 is TGTGCCAGTAGTATCGGACAAAGTAGTTATGGCTACACCTTC. It is translated as CASSIGQSSYGYTF. V is TRBV19 and J is TRBJ1-2, with D possibly TRBD1 on 5 matching bases. Germline CDR1 LNHDA, CDR2 SQIVND (reference sequence). V lost 3 bases, J lost 5 bases, and 13 bases lay in between. The CDR3 runs 14 residues. Drawing the rest from reference TRBV19 and TRBJ1-2, the complete variable domain is DGGITQSPKYLFRKEGQNVTLSCEQNLNHDAMYWYRQDPGQGLRLIYYSQIVNDFQKGDIAEGYSVSREKKESFPLTVTSAQKNPTAFYLCASSIGQSSYGYTFGSGTRLTVV.

The V call is TRBV6-1, the J call TRBJ2-7; 9 bases fit TRBD1. V trimming: 3 bases; J trimming: 3 bases; junction bases outside the gene matches: 6. The CDR3 sequence is 15 residues long. Looked up from germline, CDR1 is MNHNS and CDR2 is SASEGT. The CDR3 DNA reads as TGTGCCAGCAGTGAGGGACAGGGAGCAATCTACGAGCAGTACTTC. Translated: CASSEGQGAIYEQYF.

The gene calls are TRBV19 and TRBJ1-6; 7 bases are a match to TRBD1. Looked up from germline, CDR1 is LNHDA and CDR2 is SQIVND (reference sequence). This CDR3 contains 19 residues. The trim removed 4 bases at V and 10 bases at J, leaving 22 bases unmatched. CDR3 residues: CASSSISPRMGTVGSPLHF. The CDR3 bases are TGTGCCAGTAGTAGTATCTCCCCCCGAATGGGGACAGTTGGATCACCCCTCCACTTT.

This chain links TRBV19 with TRBJ1-2; D possibly corresponds to TRBD1 (6 bases). The CDR3 totals 15 residues. Germline V lookup: CDR1 LNHDA, CDR2 SQIVND (reference sequence). Trimming shortened V by 5 bases and J by 8 bases, and 21 bases separated the two germline ends. The CDR3 here is CASSSLSTGRRGYTF. As DNA, the CDR3 is TGTGCCAGTAGTTCTCTGTCGACAGGACGCAGAGGCTACACCTTC. The whole variable domain, remainder taken from reference TRBV19 and TRBJ1-2, is DGGITQSPKYLFRKEGQNVTLSCEQNLNHDAMYWYRQDPGQGLRLIYYSQIVNDFQKGDIAEGYSVSREKKESFPLTVTSAQKNPTAFYLCASSSLSTGRRGYTFGSGTRLTVV.

The rearrangement uses TRBV5-4 and TRBJ2-1; 12 positions agree with TRBD2. Per germline, CDR1 SGHNT and CDR2 YYREEE (reference sequence). V lost 3 bases, J lost 0 bases, and 7 bases stayed unmatched. CDR3 length equals 18 residues. CDR3 in amino acids: CASSSRTSGDSSYNEQFF. CDR3 coding DNA: TGTGCCAGCAGCTCACGGACTAGCGGGGATAGCTCCTACAATGAGCAGTTCTTC. The full variable domain, its missing parts supplied by reference TRBV5-4 and TRBJ2-1, is ETGVTQSPTHLIKTRGQQVTLRCSSQSGHNTVSWYQQALGQGPQFIFQYYREEENGRGNFPPRFSGLQFPNYSSELNVNALELDDSALYLCASSSRTSGDSSYNEQFFGPGTRLTVL.

V usage is TRBV7-2 and J usage is TRBJ2-7; D remains unclear. Germline CDR1 reads SGHTA; CDR2 reads FQGNSA. The CDR3 length is 14 residues. Trimming removed 5 bases from V and 2 bases from J, with 13 bases in between. The CDR3 bases are TGTGCCAGCAGCGTGTCGCCCGGAGCCTACGAGCAGTACTTC. This encodes CASSVSPGAYEQYF.

This sequence joins TRBV7-2 and TRBJ1-6; no reliable D call. The CDR3 is made up of 14 amino acids. Germline V lookup: CDR1 SGHTA, CDR2 FQGNSA. The germline V and J ends were trimmed by 1 base and 7 bases, with 8 bases remaining between them. The CDR3 DNA sequence: TGTGCCAGCAGCTTAGGAAATGCGAATTCACCCCTCCACTTT. It codes for CASSLGNANSPLHF.

V and J are TRBV7-6 and TRBJ1-3, with D unclear. The CDR3 runs 13 residues. Germline V lookup: CDR1 SGHVS, CDR2 FNYEAQ. Trimming stripped 3 bases from V and 4 bases from J, with 7 bases between. CDR3: CASSLSQGNTIYF. The DNA for the CDR3 is TGTGCCAGCAGCTTGTCACAAGGAAACACCATATATTTT.

This clone was observed a handful of times. The V and J genes are TRBV2 and TRBJ2-1; no clear D gene. Germline V gene lookup returns CDR1 SNHLY and CDR2 FYNNEI. With 3 bases removed from V and 12 bases from J, the gap between germline ends came to 12 bases. CDR3 length: 12 residues. This CDR3 reads CASSEELSGQFF. CDR3 nucleotides: TGTGCCAGCAGTGAGGAGTTGTCGGGGCAGTTCTTC. The full variable domain, rest sourced from reference TRBV2 and TRBJ2-1, is EPEVTQTPSHQVTQMGQEVILRCVPISNHLYFYWYRQILGQKVEFLVSFYNNEISEKSEIFDDQFSVERPDGSNFTLKIRSTKLEDSAMYFCASSEELSGQFFGPGTRLTVL.

The chain uses TRBV19 and TRBJ1-1; 7 bases are shared with TRBD1. This CDR3 contains 15 residues. After removal of 7 bases from V and 6 bases from J, the junction contained 14 bases not matched to a gene. CDR1 and CDR2 (germline): LNHDA, SQIVND (reference sequence). CDR3 in amino acids: CASIPTGEVRAEAFF. The CDR3 nucleotides read TGTGCCAGTATCCCCACAGGGGAGGTTCGCGCTGAAGCTTTCTTT.